Listed here is a single TCR beta chain. Source study methods: It was from reference gene primer amplification that nucleated cell counts were estimated. TCRdb's table, derived via immunoSEQ multiplex PCR, lists solely in-frame clones and lacks some. The DNA was the basis for D and trimming; V, J and clone size are from that table. The repertoire includes about 200,000 clones, about 80% of them detected once, and 7.5% to 9% sits in the top ten. V shed 5 bases, J shed 2 bases, and the junction held 14 bases outside the gene matches. The CDR3 sequence is 18 residues long. In germline, CDR1 is SGHNT, CDR2 YYREEE (reference sequence). This record comes from a study of blood T cell repertoires in COVID-19. At the level of the study: COVID-19 samples, acute and convalescent, were from the United States, Italy and Spain. The analysed material was cDNA or gDNA that came from T cells, B-cell-depleted T cells, or PBMCs.

Seattle patient enrollment occurred during active infection, with longitudinal follow-up thereafter. This chain links TRBV5-4 with TRBJ2-7; 12 bases fit TRBD2. The source of this sequence is a woman aged 80 or over with COVID-19, enrolled during active disease. What was sequenced was peripheral blood. The CDR3 DNA follows: TGTGCCAGCAGGCCCGGGACTAGCGGGTCCTCGGGCCCCTACGAGCAGTACTTC. This sequence encodes CASRPGTSGSSGPYEQYF.